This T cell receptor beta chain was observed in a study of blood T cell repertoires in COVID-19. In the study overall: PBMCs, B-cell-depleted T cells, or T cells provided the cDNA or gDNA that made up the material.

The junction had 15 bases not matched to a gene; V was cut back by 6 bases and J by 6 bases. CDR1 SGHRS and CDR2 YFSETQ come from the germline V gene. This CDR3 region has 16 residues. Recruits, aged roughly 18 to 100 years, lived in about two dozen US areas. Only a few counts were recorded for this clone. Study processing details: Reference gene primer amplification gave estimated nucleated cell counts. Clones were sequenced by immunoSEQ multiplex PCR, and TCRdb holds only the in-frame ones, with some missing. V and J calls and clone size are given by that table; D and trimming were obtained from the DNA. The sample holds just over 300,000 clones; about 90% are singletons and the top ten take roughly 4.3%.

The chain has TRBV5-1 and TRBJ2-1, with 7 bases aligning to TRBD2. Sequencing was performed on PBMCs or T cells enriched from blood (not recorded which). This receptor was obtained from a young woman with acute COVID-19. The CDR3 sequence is CASTLEGREHTNEQFF. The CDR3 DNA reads TGCGCCAGCACCCTGGAAGGGCGGGAGCACACCAATGAGCAGTTCTTC. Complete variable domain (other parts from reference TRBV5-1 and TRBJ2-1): KAGVTQTPRYLIKTRGQQVTLSCSPISGHRSVSWYQQTPGQGLQFLFEYFSETQRNKGNFPGRFSGRQFSNSRSEMNVSTLELGDSALYLCASTLEGREHTNEQFFGPGTRLTVL.